The 27 T cell receptor beta chains reported below all come from one sample, sequenced in a study of PD-L1 blockade in urothelial cancer. The data were produced by immunoSEQ multiplex PCR, yet TCRdb's version contains in-frame clones alone and is incomplete. The table lists about 130,000 clones, about 83% of them singletons. As for time point: peripheral blood 6 weeks after treatment start. The sequences come from PBMCs, collected around atezolizumab (anti-PD-L1) treatment. These receptors were taken from a man aged 50-59 years with urothelial cancer.

This clone was picked up one time. The chain is built from TRBV6-1 and TRBJ2-2; 9 bases fit TRBD1. J gave up 3 bases and V 9 bases, and 2 bases lay outside the gene matches. There are 13 residues in the CDR3. Germline lookup yields CDR1 MNHNS and CDR2 SASEGT. CDR3 amino acids: CASRTGDTGELFF. CDR3 nucleotides: TGTGCCAGTCGGACAGGGGACACCGGGGAGCTGTTTTTT.

The V and J genes are TRBV10-3 and TRBJ1-2; 11 nucleotides match TRBD1. Trimming removed 5 bases from V and 3 bases from J; junction bases left unmatched: 5. The CDR3 extends over 15 amino acids. The germline V gene encodes CDR1 ENHRY and CDR2 SYGVKD. The CDR3 reads CAISPWDRGDYGYTF. CDR3 nucleotides: TGTGCCATCAGTCCATGGGACAGGGGGGACTATGGCTACACCTTC.

The V and J genes are TRBV18 and TRBJ2-2; 8 nucleotides agree with TRBD1. CDR3 length: 15 residues. Germline values: CDR1 KGHSH, CDR2 LQKENI. The ends lost 6 bases at V and 2 bases at J; junction bases unmatched: 5. The CDR3 sequence is CASSIGTGNTGELFF. The DNA for the CDR3 is TGTGCCAGCTCGATTGGGACAGGAAACACCGGGGAGCTGTTTTTT.

V gene TRBV28 combines with J gene TRBJ2-7, with D uncertain. The CDR3 loop spans 14 amino acids. CDR1 is MDHEN, CDR2 SYDVKM, per germline. The V and J ends lost 4 bases and 2 bases respectively, with 12 bases between them. The CDR3: CASSSEVLTYEQYF. As DNA, the CDR3 is TGTGCCAGCAGTTCCGAGGTTTTAACCTACGAGCAGTACTTC.

The CDR3 DNA reads TGTGCCAGCAGCTTCCAAGCGGGCCCCTACGAGCAGTACTTC. It specifies CASSFQAGPYEQYF. This chain links TRBV7-6 with TRBJ2-7; possible D gene TRBD2, 6 bases. The V gene's germline CDR1 is SGHVS and CDR2 FNYEAQ. V lost 3 bases and J lost 2, with 11 bases in between. This CDR3 is 14 amino acids long.

V and J are TRBV18 and TRBJ2-1; no definite D call. The germline V gene encodes CDR1 KGHSH and CDR2 LQKENI. V was cut by 3 bases and J by 6 bases, with 9 bases left in between. The CDR3 runs 13 residues. As DNA, the CDR3 is TGTGCCAGCTCACCCGAGGTCTCCAATGAGCAGTTCTTC. This translates into CASSPEVSNEQFF. Supplemented by reference TRBV18 and TRBJ2-1, the full variable domain reads NAGVMQNPRHLVRRRGQEARLRCSPMKGHSHVYWYRQLPEEGLKFMVYLQKENIIDESGMPKERFSAEFPKEGPSILRIQQVVRGDSAAYFCASSPEVSNEQFFGPGTRLTVL.

The chain couples TRBV7-9 to TRBJ2-7; 14 bases match TRBD2. Germline lookup yields CDR1 SEHNR and CDR2 FQNEAQ (reference sequence). Trimming removed 6 bases from V and 4 bases from J; junction bases left unmatched: 2. The CDR3 contains 14 residues. CDR3 protein: CASRRLAGGYEQYF. The CDR3, as DNA: TGTGCCAGCAGGCGACTAGCGGGAGGGTACGAGCAGTACTTC.

The chain links TRBV4-1 to TRBJ2-7; D perhaps matches TRBD2 (5 bases). The CDR3 consists of 16 residues. The V end was cut by 1 base, the J end by 6 bases, with 19 bases between. Germline values: CDR1 MGHRA, CDR2 YSYEKL. The CDR3 loop reads CASSQGAGELNGEQYF. For the CDR3, the DNA is TGCGCCAGCAGCCAAGGTGCCGGGGAACTAAACGGCGAGCAGTACTTC.

This clone was seen only once. J is TRBJ2-5 and V is TRBV18, with TRBD2 identical over 8 bases. The germline V gene encodes CDR1 KGHSH and CDR2 LQKENI. The ends lost 3 bases at V and 7 bases at J; junction bases unmatched: 16. This CDR3 comprises 17 residues. CDR3 sequence (DNA): TGTGCCAGCTCACCCGTACTAGCGGAAGATAAAAGAGGGACCCAGTACTTC. Its protein product is CASSPVLAEDKRGTQYF. Based on the CDR3 plus reference TRBV18 and TRBJ2-5, the full variable domain is NAGVMQNPRHLVRRRGQEARLRCSPMKGHSHVYWYRQLPEEGLKFMVYLQKENIIDESGMPKERFSAEFPKEGPSILRIQQVVRGDSAAYFCASSPVLAEDKRGTQYFGPGTRLLVL.

This rearrangement joins TRBV11-1 to TRBJ2-4; D call uncertain. CDR3 size: 12 residues. In germline, CDR1 is SGHAT, CDR2 FQDESV (reference sequence). V dropped 6 bases and J dropped 1 base, with 4 bases sitting between them. Here the CDR3 reads CASRSAKNIQYF. CDR3 sequence (DNA): TGTGCCAGCAGGAGTGCCAAAAACATTCAGTACTTC.

V and J are TRBV5-1 and TRBJ2-5, with 10 bases fitting TRBD1. The germline V gene has CDR1 SGHRS and CDR2 YFSETQ. V lost 4 bases to trimming and J lost 3 bases; unmatched junction nucleotides: 3. The CDR3 runs 14 residues. The CDR3 here is CASSTGQGKETQYF. CDR3 DNA sequence: TGCGCCAGCAGCACGGGACAGGGGAAAGAGACCCAGTACTTC.

The chain uses TRBV9 and TRBJ2-1; 9 nucleotides align to TRBD2. The trim removed 4 bases at V and 8 bases at J, leaving 7 bases unmatched. This CDR3 comprises 14 residues. Germline lookup yields CDR1 SGDLS and CDR2 YYNGEE. The CDR3 protein is CASSHTGTSYEQFF. The DNA for the CDR3 is TGTGCCAGCAGCCATACCGGGACTAGCTATGAGCAGTTCTTC.

This clone was detected a few times. The chain combines TRBV19 with TRBJ1-5; 10 bases line up with TRBD1. The CDR3 is 17 residues long. With V trimmed by 5 bases and J by 1 base, 8 bases remained unmatched. CDR1 is LNHDA, CDR2 SQIVND, per germline (reference sequence). The CDR3 spells CASSAPQGQGSNQPQHF. The CDR3 bases are TGTGCCAGTAGTGCCCCGCAGGGACAGGGGAGCAATCAGCCCCAGCATTTT.

This clone was observed a single time. V gene TRBV28 combines with J gene TRBJ2-7, with a weak D call TRBD1 (6 bases). Germline CDR1 is MDHEN and CDR2 is SYDVKM. Trimming left V 3 bases short and J 2 bases short, with 14 bases between. This CDR3 is built from 15 residues. The CDR3 sequence is CASSFARTVTYEQYF. For the CDR3, the DNA is TGTGCCAGCAGTTTCGCCCGGACAGTGACCTACGAGCAGTACTTC.

This rearrangement joins TRBV18 to TRBJ1-3; TRBD1 matches at 7 bases. There are 14 residues in the CDR3. J gave up 2 bases and V 6 bases, and 4 bases lay outside the gene matches. Germline CDR1 reads KGHSH; CDR2 reads LQKENI. CDR3 sequence reads: CASSLGQAGNTIYF. In DNA form, the CDR3 reads TGTGCCAGCTCTCTCGGACAGGCTGGAAACACCATATATTTT.

This chain uses TRBV19 with TRBJ1-6; unclear D gene. Germline V gene lookup returns CDR1 LNHDA and CDR2 SQIVND (reference sequence). V lost 5 bases and J lost 10, with 12 bases in between. This CDR3 spans 13 amino acids. CDR3 amino acids: CASSGEGRSPLHF. CDR3 coding DNA: TGTGCCAGTAGTGGAGAGGGTAGGTCACCCCTCCACTTT.

This sequence joins TRBV7-9 and TRBJ2-7; a possible D gene is TRBD1 (5 bases). The CDR3 has 15 amino acids. The V end was cut by 2 bases, the J end by 5 bases, with 16 bases between. The germline V gene encodes CDR1 SEHNR and CDR2 FQNEAQ (reference sequence). As DNA, the CDR3 is TGTGCCAGCAGCTTAAGTCAGGGAAAAGATCACGAGCAGTACTTC. Encoded protein: CASSLSQGKDHEQYF.

The genes are TRBV6-1 and TRBJ1-1; 10 bases match TRBD1. The CDR3 sequence is 15 residues long. After removal of 8 bases from V and 2 bases from J, the junction contained 8 bases not matched to a gene. Germline V CDR1 and CDR2: MNHNS, SASEGT. DNA of the CDR3: TGTGCCAGCTTACCGGGACAGGGGTCCAACACTGAAGCTTTCTTT. Protein product: CASLPGQGSNTEAFF.

The CDR3 bases are TGTGCCAGCAGGCCTCCGGGACAGGGGCCCGCATACTACGAGCAGTACTTC. Translated, it gives CASRPPGQGPAYYEQYF. The chain couples TRBV28 to TRBJ2-7, with 10 bases aligning to TRBD1. CDR1 is MDHEN, CDR2 SYDVKM, per germline. The J segment lost 3 bases and the V segment lost 6 bases, leaving 14 bases of the junction unmatched. The CDR3 contains 17 residues.

The chain carries TRBV18 and TRBJ2-1; TRBD2 aligns across 7 bases. Looked up from germline, CDR1 is KGHSH and CDR2 is LQKENI. J gave up 5 bases and V 5 bases, and 6 bases lay outside the gene matches. The CDR3 runs to 14 residues. CDR3 loop: CASSKLAANNEQFF. As DNA, the CDR3 is TGTGCCAGCTCAAAGCTAGCGGCCAACAATGAGCAGTTCTTC. Supplemented by reference TRBV18 and TRBJ2-1, the full variable domain reads NAGVMQNPRHLVRRRGQEARLRCSPMKGHSHVYWYRQLPEEGLKFMVYLQKENIIDESGMPKERFSAEFPKEGPSILRIQQVVRGDSAAYFCASSKLAANNEQFFGPGTRLTVL.

The rearrangement uses TRBV19 and TRBJ2-7; 10 nucleotides line up with TRBD2. The CDR3 has 15 residues. The V segment lost 0 bases and the J segment 3 bases; nucleotides outside the gene matches: 2. CDR1 is LNHDA, CDR2 SQIVND, per germline (reference sequence). The CDR3 DNA reads as TGTGCCAGTAGTATAGATAAGCGGGAGGGCTACGAGCAGTACTTC. Protein sequence: CASSIDKREGYEQYF.

The genes are TRBV28 and TRBJ2-2; 10 bases fit TRBD1. The CDR3 length is 15 residues. Germline lookup yields CDR1 MDHEN and CDR2 SYDVKM. Trimming took 7 bases from V and 0 from J; bases not matched to a gene: 2. Here the CDR3 reads CASKGQGANTGELFF. CDR3 DNA: TGTGCCAGCAAAGGACAGGGGGCGAACACCGGGGAGCTGTTTTTT.

The gene calls are TRBV7-9 and TRBJ2-7; 12 nucleotides align to TRBD2. The CDR3 runs to 15 residues. CDR1 SEHNR and CDR2 FQNEAQ come from the germline V gene (reference sequence). With 5 bases clipped from V and 6 bases from J, the junction kept 8 bases outside the gene matches. The CDR3 sequence is CASSPEGLAGTEQYF. CDR3 sequence (DNA): TGTGCCAGCAGCCCCGAAGGACTAGCGGGAACCGAGCAGTACTTC.

V gene TRBV21-1 combines with J gene TRBJ1-6. TRBV21-1 is a pseudogene segment. This CDR3 is built from 17 residues. The CDR3 DNA is TGTGCCAGCAGCAAGGGTAGGGTTGGGGGGTATAATTCACCCCTCCACTTT. Protein: CASSKGRVGGYNSPLHF.

The chain links TRBV10-1 to TRBJ1-2; 7 bases map to TRBD1. This CDR3 comprises 12 residues. J gave up 6 bases and V 3 bases, and 1 base lay outside the gene matches. CDR1 and CDR2 from the germline V gene are WNHNN and SYGVQD (reference sequence). The CDR3 coding sequence is TGCGCCAGCAGTGAAACAGGGGATGGCTACACCTTC. It specifies CASSETGDGYTF.

The chain uses TRBV7-3 and TRBJ2-2, with TRBD1 as a possible D gene (7 bases). Germline CDR1 is SGHTA and CDR2 is FQGTGA. The length of the CDR3 is 13 residues. V was shortened by 11 bases and J by 4 bases, with 14 bases between the two germline ends. This CDR3 reads CASRDSSTGELFF. CDR3 sequence (DNA): TGTGCCTCGCGGGACAGCTCCACCGGGGAGCTGTTTTTT.

The genes are TRBV7-9 and TRBJ2-7; unclear D gene. This CDR3 is 12 amino acids long. The germline gives CDR1 SEHNR, CDR2 FQNEAQ (reference sequence). V gave up 3 bases and J gave up 4 bases, with 7 bases separating them. CDR3 in amino acids: CASSFLEYEQYF. CDR3 DNA: TGTGCCAGCAGCTTTTTAGAGTACGAGCAGTACTTC.